These T cell receptor beta chains were read from a single sample in a study of T cell responses to AZD1222 COVID-19 vaccine. Assay: immunoSEQ multiplex PCR; the TCRdb copy retains only in-frame clones and omits some. In the table there are 130,000 to 150,000 clones, over 75% of which are singletons. Material: peripheral blood, obtained on day 0 of AZD1222 vaccination. All receptors come from an adult in good health. The CDR3 runs from the conserved cysteine through the conserved F or W. The order of the fields is clone size, J gene, V gene, D gene, CDR3 DNA, CDR3 protein. A D gene is named only where the DNA matches it firmly. Rows may omit the clone size; those that give it use once, few, many or a size class.

abundance: .; j_gene: TRBJ2-1; v_gene: TRBV27; d_gene: .; CDR3nt: TGTGCCAGCAGTCCTCGGTGGGATAGTGAGCAGTTCTTC; CDR3aa: CASSPRWDSEQFF
abundance: .; j_gene: TRBJ2-2; v_gene: TRBV5-1; d_gene: .; CDR3nt: TGCGCCAGCAGCCTACAACAACGGCCCTCCACCGGGGAGCTGTTTTTT; CDR3aa: CASSLQQRPSTGELFF
abundance: .; j_gene: TRBJ1-2; v_gene: TRBV27; d_gene: .; CDR3nt: .; CDR3aa: CASSSSYYGYTF
abundance: .; j_gene: TRBJ1-1; v_gene: TRBV19; d_gene: .; CDR3nt: TGTGCCAGTACCTCAACTAGGGCAGGGAAAGTTGAAGCTTTCTTT; CDR3aa: CASTSTRAGKVEAFF
abundance: .; j_gene: TRBJ2-7; v_gene: TRBV28; d_gene: .; CDR3nt: TGTGCCAGCAGTCAACATACCGGGCCCAGGATCTACGAGCAGTACTTC; CDR3aa: CASSQHTGPRIYEQYF
abundance: .; j_gene: TRBJ2-7; v_gene: TRBV21-1; d_gene: .; CDR3nt: TGTGCCAGCAGCGGCGCCGAAACAGGGATAATCTACGAGCAGTACTTC; CDR3aa: CASSGAETGIIYEQYF
abundance: .; j_gene: TRBJ1-1; v_gene: TRBV18; d_gene: TRBD1; CDR3nt: TGTGCCAGCTCACGGTCCGGGACAGGGCTGGGTAACACTGAAGCTTTCTTT; CDR3aa: CASSRSGTGLGNTEAFF
abundance: .; j_gene: TRBJ1-6; v_gene: TRBV19; d_gene: TRBD1; CDR3nt: TGTGCCAGTAGTACGGGACCGGGACAGAGTAATTCACCCCTCCACTTT; CDR3aa: CASSTGPGQSNSPLHF
abundance: .; j_gene: TRBJ2-1; v_gene: TRBV6-5; d_gene: TRBD2; CDR3nt: TGTGCCAGCACCTGGACTAGCGGGAGGGGAGGTGAGCAGTTCTTC; CDR3aa: CASTWTSGRGGEQFF
abundance: .; j_gene: TRBJ2-7; v_gene: TRBV18; d_gene: .; CDR3nt: TGTGCCAGCTCACCGACCGGGGTCCAGCCCCACGAGCAGTACTTC; CDR3aa: CASSPTGVQPHEQYF
abundance: .; j_gene: TRBJ1-4; v_gene: TRBV19; d_gene: .; CDR3nt: TGTGCCAGTAGTCCCCTACCAGCAACTAATGAAAAACTGTTTTTT; CDR3aa: CASSPLPATNEKLFF
abundance: .; j_gene: TRBJ1-1; v_gene: TRBV19; d_gene: .; CDR3nt: TGTGCCAGTAGTATGGGTGTTGAAGCTTTCTTT; CDR3aa: CASSMGVEAFF
abundance: once; j_gene: TRBJ1-5; v_gene: TRBV5-1; d_gene: .; CDR3nt: TGCGCCAGCTCCCAGGGGACAAATAGCAATCAGCCCCAGCATTTT; CDR3aa: CASSQGTNSNQPQHF
abundance: .; j_gene: TRBJ1-1; v_gene: TRBV4-2; d_gene: .; CDR3nt: TGTGCCAGCAGCCAAGACCGAGTTGGTGTGAACACTGAAGCTTTCTTT; CDR3aa: CASSQDRVGVNTEAFF
abundance: .; j_gene: TRBJ1-5; v_gene: TRBV12-3/TRBV12-4; d_gene: .; CDR3nt: TGTGCCAGCAGTCCGGGCCAGATTCAGCCCCAGCATTTT; CDR3aa: CASSPGQIQPQHF
abundance: .; j_gene: TRBJ2-7; v_gene: TRBV5-1; d_gene: .; CDR3nt: TGCGCCAGCAGCTTTGGACGGACCTACGAGCAGTACTTC; CDR3aa: CASSFGRTYEQYF
abundance: .; j_gene: TRBJ2-3; v_gene: TRBV7-9; d_gene: TRBD1; CDR3nt: TGTGCCAGCAGTGGGACAGGGAGCAGGGCAGATACGCAGTATTTT; CDR3aa: CASSGTGSRADTQYF
abundance: few; j_gene: TRBJ1-6; v_gene: TRBV13; d_gene: TRBD1; CDR3nt: TGTGCCAGCAGCTTAAAATCAGGGGGTAATTCACCCCTCCACTTT; CDR3aa: CASSLKSGGNSPLHF
abundance: .; j_gene: TRBJ1-1; v_gene: TRBV19; d_gene: .; CDR3nt: TGTGCCAGTAGTCCGGTGGACTTGGGCACTGAAGCTTTCTTT; CDR3aa: CASSPVDLGTEAFF
abundance: .; j_gene: TRBJ1-2; v_gene: TRBV28; d_gene: .; CDR3nt: TGTGCCAGCTGGACCCTTACACCCAACTATGGCTACACCTTC; CDR3aa: CASWTLTPNYGYTF
abundance: .; j_gene: TRBJ1-2; v_gene: TRBV3-1/TRBV3-2; d_gene: .; CDR3nt: TGTGCCAGCAGCCAACGAGGAGGGCATGGCTACACCTTC; CDR3aa: CASSQRGGHGYTF
abundance: .; j_gene: TRBJ2-1; v_gene: TRBV10-1; d_gene: .; CDR3nt: TGCGCCAGCAGCTCTCCCGGAGGTGGGATGGATGAGCAGTTCTTC; CDR3aa: CASSSPGGGMDEQFF
abundance: .; j_gene: TRBJ1-2; v_gene: TRBV9; d_gene: .; CDR3nt: TGTGCCAGCAGCGACTCCAGGGCTAACTATGGCTACACCTTC; CDR3aa: CASSDSRANYGYTF
abundance: .; j_gene: TRBJ1-5; v_gene: TRBV2; d_gene: .; CDR3nt: TGTGCCAGCAGTGAAAATAGCAATCAGCCCCAGCATTTT; CDR3aa: CASSENSNQPQHF
abundance: .; j_gene: TRBJ1-3; v_gene: TRBV19; d_gene: .; CDR3nt: TGTGCCACCCAGTTCGGGCCCTCTGGAAACACCATATATTTT; CDR3aa: CATQFGPSGNTIYF
abundance: .; j_gene: TRBJ1-4; v_gene: TRBV19; d_gene: TRBD1; CDR3nt: TGTGCCAGTAGTATTACAGGGGACTTATTTGAAAAACTGTTTTTT; CDR3aa: CASSITGDLFEKLFF
abundance: .; j_gene: TRBJ2-3; v_gene: TRBV5-1; d_gene: TRBD2; CDR3nt: TGCGCCAGCAGCTTGCCCAGCGGGAGTGGAGATACGCAGTATTTT; CDR3aa: CASSLPSGSGDTQYF
abundance: .; j_gene: TRBJ1-4; v_gene: TRBV27; d_gene: .; CDR3nt: TGTGCCAGCAGTCCATGGAACAGCGAAAAACTGTTTTTT; CDR3aa: CASSPWNSEKLFF
abundance: .; j_gene: TRBJ2-2; v_gene: TRBV11-3; d_gene: .; CDR3nt: TGTGCCAGCAGCTTTGGTGCGCCGAACACCGGGGAGCTGTTTTTT; CDR3aa: CASSFGAPNTGELFF
abundance: .; j_gene: TRBJ2-1; v_gene: TRBV5-1; d_gene: .; CDR3nt: TGCGCCAGCAGCCCGGTTATTGGGGGTGAGCAGTTCTTC; CDR3aa: CASSPVIGGEQFF
abundance: .; j_gene: TRBJ1-6; v_gene: TRBV6-5; d_gene: .; CDR3nt: TGTGCCAGCCTGGCGGAGGCGGGTTCACCCCTCCACTTT; CDR3aa: CASLAEAGSPLHF
abundance: .; j_gene: TRBJ2-1; v_gene: TRBV6-5; d_gene: TRBD2; CDR3nt: TGTGCCAGCAGGCTAGCGGGGGGCACCTACAATGAGCAGTTCTTC; CDR3aa: CASRLAGGTYNEQFF
abundance: once; j_gene: TRBJ1-3; v_gene: TRBV28; d_gene: .; CDR3nt: TGTGCCAGCAGCTCCCGTACCCCCCTAGATTTT; CDR3aa: CASSSRTPLDF
abundance: .; j_gene: TRBJ1-1; v_gene: TRBV12-3/TRBV12-4; d_gene: TRBD1; CDR3nt: TGTGCCAGCAGTTCAACAGGGGGCACTGAAGCTTTCTTT; CDR3aa: CASSSTGGTEAFF
abundance: .; j_gene: TRBJ2-1; v_gene: TRBV7-9; d_gene: .; CDR3nt: TGTGCCAGCAGCTTAGGTGGTTGGAATGAGCAGTTCTTC; CDR3aa: CASSLGGWNEQFF
abundance: .; j_gene: TRBJ1-2; v_gene: TRBV30; d_gene: .; CDR3nt: TGTGCCTGGAGTGAACAGCACTATGGCTACACCTTC; CDR3aa: CAWSEQHYGYTF
abundance: .; j_gene: TRBJ1-6; v_gene: TRBV6-5; d_gene: .; CDR3nt: TGTGCCAGCGCCCAGACGCAGCCCCTAAGTTCACCCCTCCACTTT; CDR3aa: CASAQTQPLSSPLHF
abundance: .; j_gene: TRBJ1-2; v_gene: TRBV14; d_gene: .; CDR3nt: TGTGCCAGCAGCCAAGAAGGTGGACAGCTAGGCTATGGCTACACCTTC; CDR3aa: CASSQEGGQLGYGYTF
abundance: .; j_gene: TRBJ1-3; v_gene: TRBV11-2; d_gene: .; CDR3nt: TGTGCCAGCAGCTTATCCGGGGATAGAAACACCATATATTTT; CDR3aa: CASSLSGDRNTIYF
abundance: once; j_gene: TRBJ2-1; v_gene: TRBV5-4; d_gene: TRBD2; CDR3nt: TGTGCCAGCAGCTTGGCTGGAGTAGCGGGTTACAATGAGCAGTTCTTC; CDR3aa: CASSLAGVAGYNEQFF
abundance: .; j_gene: TRBJ1-1; v_gene: TRBV18; d_gene: .; CDR3nt: TGTGCCAGCTCACCATCTACAGGCATGAACACTGAAGCTTTCTTT; CDR3aa: CASSPSTGMNTEAFF
abundance: .; j_gene: TRBJ1-2; v_gene: TRBV19; d_gene: .; CDR3nt: TGTGCCAGTAGTATTACGGTACGGGCTAACTATGGCTACACCTTC; CDR3aa: CASSITVRANYGYTF
abundance: .; j_gene: TRBJ2-7; v_gene: TRBV7-9; d_gene: TRBD1; CDR3nt: TGTGCCAGCACCAGGGACAGCCTCTCCTACGAGCAGTACTTC; CDR3aa: CASTRDSLSYEQYF
abundance: .; j_gene: TRBJ2-2; v_gene: TRBV6-4; d_gene: TRBD1; CDR3nt: TGTGCCAGCAGTGACACAGGGGGAATCAACACCGGGGAGCTGTTTTTT; CDR3aa: CASSDTGGINTGELFF
abundance: .; j_gene: TRBJ1-5; v_gene: TRBV7-6; d_gene: .; CDR3nt: TGTGCCAGCAGCCGGGACGGCTTTAGCAATCAGCCCCAGCATTTT; CDR3aa: CASSRDGFSNQPQHF
abundance: .; j_gene: TRBJ1-2; v_gene: TRBV28; d_gene: .; CDR3nt: TGTGCCAGCACACCCCGGGACATTTGGAGCTACACCTTC; CDR3aa: CASTPRDIWSYTF
abundance: .; j_gene: TRBJ2-1; v_gene: TRBV5-1; d_gene: .; CDR3nt: TGCGCCAGCAAGCCCGCTCCCGGGGCCTCCTACAATGAGCAGTTCTTC; CDR3aa: CASKPAPGASYNEQFF
abundance: .; j_gene: TRBJ2-5; v_gene: TRBV6-5; d_gene: .; CDR3nt: TGTGCCAGCATGTACGGTAGACAGCAAGAGACCCAGTACTTC; CDR3aa: CASMYGRQQETQYF
abundance: .; j_gene: TRBJ2-5; v_gene: TRBV30; d_gene: .; CDR3nt: TGTGCCTGGAGTGTAAAAGGAGGTGAGACCCAGTACTTC; CDR3aa: CAWSVKGGETQYF
abundance: once; j_gene: TRBJ2-3; v_gene: TRBV5-1; d_gene: .; CDR3nt: TGCGCCAGCAGCTTGGTCGAACCCTACACCCCTACGTATTTT; CDR3aa: CASSLVEPYTPTYF
abundance: .; j_gene: TRBJ2-5; v_gene: TRBV10-2; d_gene: .; CDR3nt: TGCGCCAGCAGGCCCTCTGGGGGGGCCGGGGAGACCCAGTACTTC; CDR3aa: CASRPSGGAGETQYF
abundance: .; j_gene: TRBJ2-3; v_gene: TRBV7-9; d_gene: .; CDR3nt: TGTGCCAGCAGCGCGCGGACCAGTTGGGGCCCGCCCCCAGATACGCAGTATTTT; CDR3aa: CASSARTSWGPPPDTQYF
abundance: .; j_gene: TRBJ2-7; v_gene: TRBV4-1; d_gene: .; CDR3nt: TGCGCCAGCAGCCCGCTGAGGGACAACTACGAGCAGTACTTC; CDR3aa: CASSPLRDNYEQYF
abundance: .; j_gene: TRBJ1-2; v_gene: TRBV9; d_gene: .; CDR3nt: TGTGCCAGCAACCCCTTGGGGGGGGGTAGTAACTATGGCTACACCTTC; CDR3aa: CASNPLGGGSNYGYTF
abundance: once; j_gene: TRBJ1-2; v_gene: TRBV24-1; d_gene: TRBD1; CDR3nt: TGTGCCACCAGTGATCCCCGGACAGGGAGTAACTATGGCTACACCTTC; CDR3aa: CATSDPRTGSNYGYTF
abundance: .; j_gene: TRBJ2-7; v_gene: TRBV15; d_gene: .; CDR3nt: TGTGCCACCAGCAGGGTTAGACAGTCTTCCTACGAGCAGTACTTC; CDR3aa: CATSRVRQSSYEQYF
abundance: .; j_gene: TRBJ1-1; v_gene: TRBV28; d_gene: .; CDR3nt: TGTGCCAGCAGTTTATGGTCCGGGGGCGCAACTGAAGCTTTCTTT; CDR3aa: CASSLWSGGATEAFF
abundance: .; j_gene: TRBJ2-7; v_gene: TRBV5-1; d_gene: TRBD2; CDR3nt: TGCGCCAGCAGCTCCCCAGCGGGAGCAAGGTCCTACGAGCAGTACTTC; CDR3aa: CASSSPAGARSYEQYF
abundance: few; j_gene: TRBJ1-1; v_gene: TRBV6-2/TRBV6-3; d_gene: TRBD1; CDR3nt: TGTGCCAGCAGCCTACAGGGGGCCCTCACTGAAGCTTTCTTT; CDR3aa: CASSLQGALTEAFF